This T cell receptor beta chain was captured by sequencing in a study of beta chain features in type 1 diabetes. This clone was seen more than once but under ten times. Germline loops: CDR1 SGDLS, CDR2 YYNGEE. The CDR3 length is 14 residues. V lost 2 bases and J lost 2, with 9 bases in between. The whole isolated RNA underwent reverse transcription, so sequencing captured expressed TCRB transcripts. Data came from immunoSEQ multiplex PCR; TCRdb stores just in-frame clones and leaves some out. The sample carries some 410,000 clones, approximately 10% recorded once. The receptor's source is a woman aged 18 to 35 in good health. Sequencing was carried out using naive CD4+ T cells from blood. The rearrangement uses TRBV9 and TRBJ2-3; weak D call: TRBD2 (5 bases). CDR3 region: CASSVSGFTDTQYF. DNA of the CDR3: TGTGCCAGCAGCGTCAGCGGTTTCACAGATACGCAGTATTTT. Complete variable domain (other parts from reference TRBV9 and TRBJ2-3): DSGVTQTPKHLITATGQRVTLRCSPRSGDLSVYWYQQSLDQGLQFLIQYYNGEERAKGNILERFSAQQFPDLHSELNLSSLELGDSALYFCASSVSGFTDTQYFGPGTRLTVL.